This passage covers 10 T cell receptor beta chains from one sample sequenced in a study of cytomegalovirus exposure and HLA in healthy donors. Both 60 Vbeta primers and 13 Jbeta primers went into the PCR. Profiled with immunoSEQ multiplex PCR; TCRdb holds only in-frame clones, not every one. The table has fewer than 50,000 clones, approximately 66% seen once. The sequencing input was PBMCs. All receptors derive from a man aged 50 or older in good health and CMV-seropositive.

The chain links TRBV5-1 to TRBJ1-1; no firm D call. This CDR3 is 12 amino acids long. Germline V CDR1 and CDR2: SGHRS, YFSETQ. Between the trimmed V and J ends, which lost 0 bases and 7 bases, there was a span of 7 bases. The CDR3: CASSLERDEAFF. The CDR3 DNA sequence: TGCGCCAGCAGCTTGGAACGAGATGAAGCTTTCTTT.

Worth noting for this clone: One junction end does not reproduce the germline sequence, and a read error may be involved. Other nucleotide sequences from this sample produce the same CDR3. The J gene is TRBJ1-2, the V gene TRBV5-6; weak D call: TRBD1 (6 bases). Per the germline V gene, CDR1 is SGHDT and CDR2 is YYEEEE. This CDR3 region has 14 residues. The CDR3 spells CASSTNRANYGYTF. CDR3 in DNA: TGTGCCAGCAGCACCAACAGGGCTAACTACGGCTACACCTTC.

The rearrangement uses TRBV6-6 and TRBJ1-2, with 7 bases aligning to TRBD1. The CDR3 consists of 13 residues. The V gene's germline CDR1 is MNHNY and CDR2 SVGAGI (reference sequence). Losses at the gene ends were 7 bases for V and 5 bases for J; bases not matched to a gene: 7. The CDR3 is CASTPAGGYGYTF. Here the CDR3 DNA reads TGTGCCAGCACCCCCGCAGGGGGATATGGCTACACCTTC.

This clone is medium-sized within its sample. This chain joins TRBV2 and TRBJ2-7; 7 bases line up with TRBD2. The V and J ends lost 2 bases and 4 bases, in that order; junction bases with no gene match: 2. The CDR3 covers 13 residues. Germline assignment: CDR1 SNHLY and CDR2 FYNNEI. The CDR3 coding sequence is TGTGCCAGCAGTGAATGGGAGGGGTACGAGCAGTACTTC. Protein: CASSEWEGYEQYF.

The chain is built from TRBV18 and TRBJ1-1; 7 nucleotides match TRBD1. The CDR3 extends over 14 amino acids. Germline-derived CDR1 and CDR2 are KGHSH and LQKENI. The V segment lost 2 bases and the J segment 3 bases; nucleotides outside the gene matches: 3. The CDR3 sequence is CASSPAQGYTEAFF. The CDR3 region has the DNA TGTGCCAGCTCACCAGCACAGGGGTACACTGAAGCTTTCTTT.

In this sample, this clone turned up once. The chain carries TRBV18 and TRBJ1-2; a possible D gene is TRBD1 (5 bases). This CDR3 has 14 amino acids. Trimming cost V 3 bases and J 4 bases, with 12 bases left between them. The germline gives CDR1 KGHSH, CDR2 LQKENI. The CDR3 DNA reads as TGTGCCAGCTCACCCGAGCAGGGTTCCTATGGCTACACCTTC. Translation gives CASSPEQGSYGYTF. The whole variable domain, remainder taken from reference TRBV18 and TRBJ1-2, is NAGVMQNPRHLVRRRGQEARLRCSPMKGHSHVYWYRQLPEEGLKFMVYLQKENIIDESGMPKERFSAEFPKEGPSILRIQQVVRGDSAAYFCASSPEQGSYGYTFGSGTRLTVV.

The rearrangement joins TRBV4-3 to TRBJ2-2, with D perhaps matching TRBD1 (7 bases). CDR1 and CDR2 from the germline V gene are LGHNA and YSLEER. V dropped 0 bases and J dropped 4 bases, with 15 bases sitting between them. The CDR3 has 17 amino acids. CDR3 loop: CASSQDVGGGSTGELFF. As DNA, the CDR3 is TGCGCCAGCAGCCAAGATGTAGGAGGGGGCAGCACCGGGGAGCTGTTTTTT.

The V and J genes are TRBV5-1 and TRBJ2-3, with 8 bases lining up with TRBD2. The trim removed 3 bases at V and 2 bases at J, leaving 5 bases unmatched. This CDR3 region has 15 residues. Germline CDR1 and CDR2: SGHRS and YFSETQ. The CDR3 spells CASSSRGGITDTQYF. CDR3 nucleotides: TGCGCCAGCAGCTCCCGGGGGGGAATCACAGATACGCAGTATTTT.

The CDR3 is CASSSGLAGVLRTDTQYF. The CDR3, as DNA: TGTGCCAGCAGCTCGGGACTAGCGGGGGTTCTTCGCACAGATACGCAGTATTTT. V is TRBV7-2 and J is TRBJ2-3; the match to TRBD2 covers 14 bases. The junction had 7 bases not matched to a gene; V was cut back by 4 bases and J by 1 base. Germline values: CDR1 SGHTA, CDR2 FQGNSA. CDR3 length: 18 residues.

V gene TRBV30 combines with J gene TRBJ1-1; D might be TRBD1 (6 bases). Germline-derived CDR1 and CDR2 are GTSNPN and SVGIG (reference sequence). This CDR3 region has 13 residues. V was trimmed by 4 bases and J by 5 bases, leaving 14 bases between them. The CDR3: CAWIWGRWTEAFF. The CDR3 DNA is TGTGCCTGGATATGGGGGCGTTGGACTGAAGCTTTCTTT.